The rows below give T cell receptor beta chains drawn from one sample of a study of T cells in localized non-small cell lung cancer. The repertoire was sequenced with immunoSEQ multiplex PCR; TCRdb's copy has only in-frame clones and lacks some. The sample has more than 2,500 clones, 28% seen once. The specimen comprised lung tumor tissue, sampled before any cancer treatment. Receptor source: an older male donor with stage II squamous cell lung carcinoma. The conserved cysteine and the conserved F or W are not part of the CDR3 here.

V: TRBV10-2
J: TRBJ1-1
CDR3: ASSDPGPTEAF

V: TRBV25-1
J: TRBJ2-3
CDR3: ASSEWGRGSNTDTQY

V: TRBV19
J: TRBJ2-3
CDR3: ASSIRRLTGTDTQY

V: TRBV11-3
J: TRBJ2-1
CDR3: ASSPGRTGGDNEQF

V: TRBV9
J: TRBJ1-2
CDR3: ASSGVTDTYGYT

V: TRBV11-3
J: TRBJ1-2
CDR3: ASSFRSDSTNYGYT

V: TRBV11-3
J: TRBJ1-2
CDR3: ASSSPGQGNYGYT

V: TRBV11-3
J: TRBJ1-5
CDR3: ASSFVGASGALPQH

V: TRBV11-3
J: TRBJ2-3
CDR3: ASSLGEDGPLDTQY

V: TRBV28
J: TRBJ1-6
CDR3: ASTTGGSSSPLH

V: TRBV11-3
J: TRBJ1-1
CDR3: ASSLGQLNTEAF

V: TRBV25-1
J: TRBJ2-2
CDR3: ASSAGDRGTGELF

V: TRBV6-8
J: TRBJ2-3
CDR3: ASSEVAGSTDTQY

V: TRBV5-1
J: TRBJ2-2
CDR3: ASSLWGTNGELF

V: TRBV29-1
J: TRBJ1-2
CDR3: SVGLGDSGYGYT

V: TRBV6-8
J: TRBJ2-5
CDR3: ASSYSTGFETQY

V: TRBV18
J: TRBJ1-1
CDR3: ASSPSQGWLMNTEAF

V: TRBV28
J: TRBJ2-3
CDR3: ATTSGGDYTQY

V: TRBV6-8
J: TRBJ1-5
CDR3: ASSQGQGRYQPQH

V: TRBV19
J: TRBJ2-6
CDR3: ASSLLAAGAPLSGANVLT

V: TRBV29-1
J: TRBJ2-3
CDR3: SVVGLARTDTQY